The entry below describes one TCR beta chain. It has no known antigen specificity. There are no base qualities to consult, and no much larger clone falls within one base. In Seattle, one collaborating source enrolled patients while the infection was active and tracked those patients longitudinally over the course of disease. Each collaborating institution followed its own protocols to collect whole blood in K2EDTA tubes. For TCRbeta analysis, collaborator samples were shipped as frozen whole blood, as isolated PBMCs, or as DNA extracted from either sample type. The sample belongs to a study of blood T cell repertoires in COVID-19 (dated by TCRdb to about 2020). As for the study more broadly: The collaborator samples originated in the United States, Italy and Spain and spanned the acute and convalescent phases of COVID-19. The prospective study material was composed of cDNA or gDNA derived from T cells, B-cell-depleted T cells, or PBMCs. The dataset comprised deeply sampled blood TCRbeta repertoires from subjects exposed to, actively infected with, or recovered from COVID-19. The repertoires were made available in a free public database intended to serve as a resource for research on the immune response to SARS-CoV-2. Samples came from the ongoing ImmuneRACE study (first 160 participants) plus 1,254 subjects from 6 global collaborators. Nearly every sample came with metadata listing a de-identified subject ID, COVID-19 status, age in years and sex. HLA class I and class II types, where available, came from metadata supplied by the sample provider rather than from assay-based typing.

V has 4 bases trimmed and J has 7 bases trimmed; junction bases matching no gene number 14. Sequences MGHRA (CDR1) and YSYEKL (CDR2) are obtained from the germline V gene. Taken from cysteine to phenylalanine, the CDR3 has 16 residues. Just CDR3 DNA is preserved here, 48 bases in frame from base 1. TCRbeta CDR3 regions were amplified from genomic DNA using the immunoSEQ Assay, a bias-controlled multiplex PCR. Per the original workflow: The number of nucleated cells in each sample was estimated by amplification of reference gene primers within the assay. Sequence reads were collapsed and filtered to measure the absolute abundance of every unique TCRbeta CDR3 rearrangement. For each sample, productive Simpson clonality was calculated by taking the square root of Simpson's diversity index across productive rearrangements. TCRdb took over this immuneACCESS table, retaining in-frame rearrangements with V and J assigned. Such tables are incomplete; in checked studies, under half of the missing clones stem from an unresolved V gene, and the remainder is unexplained. That table furnishes V, J and clone size, whereas the DNA furnished D and trimming. The sample table holds tens of thousands of clones, of which more than 80% were seen once. The ten top clones hold about an eighth of the sample.

Points the paper makes about the study in general: How much clinical and demographic metadata was included differed by source and by participant, and the metadata was provided uncurated.

Recombination joined TRBV4-1 with TRBJ1-1; TRBD1 matches 8 bases in the middle. The receptor was isolated from a man aged 45 to 65 with COVID-19, enrolled during active disease. The sequenced sample was peripheral blood. The CDR3 sequence is CASSPGQGGTHNEAFF. The bases are TGCGCCAGCAGCCCCGGACAGGGAGGGACCCATAATGAAGCTTTCTTT.